The rows below give T cell receptor beta chains drawn from one sample of a study of T cells in Graves' hyperthyroidism and ophthalmopathy. Using its own MiXCR run on the multiplex PCR reads, TCRdb lists one record per CDR3 protein. The sample contains approximately 250,000 distinct CDR3 sequences, approximately 25% of which appear only once. Input material: blood. These receptors were obtained from a woman between 40 and 50 years old with Graves' ophthalmopathy. CDR3s include the opening cysteine and the closing phenylalanine or tryptophan. A D gene is named only where the DNA matches it firmly. Only some rows state a clone size, as once, few, many or a class for expanded clones.

clone_size | j_call | d_call | v_call | cdr3_aa | cdr3_nt
- | TRBJ1-1 | - | TRBV6-1 | CASSEVVQNTEASF | TGTGCCAGCAGTGAGGTAGTACAGAACACTGAAGCTTCCTTT
few | TRBJ2-7 | - | TRBV27 | CASSSSNGFLYEQYF | TGTGCCAGCAGTTCATCGAACGGTTTCCTATACGAGCAGTACTTC
many | TRBJ2-7 | TRBD2 | TRBV28 | CASSPRSSGRTTYEQYF | TGTGCCAGCAGTCCCCGTTCTAGCGGGAGGACGACCTACGAGCAGTACTTC
many | TRBJ1-1 | - | TRBV2 | CATKKQGNTEAFF | TGTGCCACCAAAAAACAGGGGAACACTGAAGCTTTCTTT
- | TRBJ2-7 | - | TRBV6-1 | CASSRSGGTASYEQYF | TGTGCCAGCAGTCGATCGGGCGGGACTGCCTCCTACGAGCAGTACTTC
- | TRBJ1-2 | - | TRBV7-8 | CASSPEQGFGYTF | TGTGCCAGCAGCCCAGAACAGGGATTTGGCTACACCTTC
many | TRBJ2-2 | - | TRBV5-5 | CASSFLQPLGTGELFF | TGTGCCAGCAGCTTTCTACAACCATTGGGAACCGGGGAGCTGTTTTTT
many | TRBJ1-1 | - | TRBV19 | CASSIIGMNTEAFF | TGTGCCAGTAGTATAATCGGTATGAACACTGAAGCTTTCTTT
- | TRBJ1-2 | - | TRBV19 | CASSSRFYGYTF | TGTGCCAGTAGTTCGCGTTTCTATGGCTACACCTTC
- | TRBJ1-6 | TRBD1 | TRBV6-1 | CASSRTGSNSPLHF | TGTGCCAGCAGTAGGACAGGGAGCAATTCACCCCTCCACTTT
many | TRBJ1-3 | - | TRBV11-2 | CASSLAGAGNTIYF | TGTGCCAGCAGCTTAGCAGGCGCAGGAAACACCATATATTTT
many | TRBJ1-1 | TRBD1 | TRBV27 | CASSSWTGSEAFF | TGTGCCAGCAGTTCCTGGACAGGGTCGGAAGCTTTCTTT
many | TRBJ2-2 | - | TRBV28 | CASSVTVGVSTGELFF | TGTGCCAGCAGTGTAACGGTTGGAGTGAGCACCGGGGAGCTGTTTTTT
- | TRBJ2-5 | TRBD1 | TRBV20-1 | CSAHDRGGETQYF | TGCAGTGCTCATGACAGGGGCGGCGAGACCCAGTACTTC
many | TRBJ1-2 | - | TRBV4-1 | CASSQEQMRPYGYTF | TGCGCCAGCAGCCAAGAACAAATGAGACCCTATGGCTACACCTTC
- | TRBJ2-5 | TRBD2 | TRBV20-1 | CSAGRTSGSETQYF | TGCAGTGCTGGTAGGACTAGCGGGAGTGAGACCCAGTACTTC
- | TRBJ2-7 | - | TRBV6-5 | CASSSSETRYEQYF | TGTGCCAGCAGTTCCTCGGAAACGCGCTACGAGCAGTACTTC
many | TRBJ1-2 | - | TRBV18 | CASSPNPDYGYTF | TGTGCCAGCTCACCAAACCCGGACTATGGCTACACCTTC
- | TRBJ2-5 | TRBD1 | TRBV4-1 | CASSPGQGDLETQYF | TGCGCCAGCAGCCCGGGACAGGGGGACTTGGAGACCCAGTACTTC
many | TRBJ2-5 | TRBD2 | TRBV7-2 | CASSLGLAGVQETQYF | TGTGCCAGCAGCTTAGGACTAGCGGGAGTCCAAGAGACCCAGTACTTC
few | TRBJ1-6 | - | TRBV30 | CAWGPGRNSPLHF | TGTGCCTGGGGGCCGGGACGTAATTCACCCCTCCACTTT
- | TRBJ2-7 | TRBD2 | TRBV7-8 | CASSSRTSGGGSSYEQYF | TGTGCCAGCAGCTCGAGGACTAGCGGGGGCGGGAGCTCCTACGAGCAGTACTTC
many | TRBJ1-2 | - | TRBV20-1 | CSARALVGPGTF | -
- | TRBJ1-1 | TRBD1 | TRBV28 | CASSDTGGNTEAFF | TGTGCCAGCAGTGACACAGGGGGGAACACTGAAGCTTTCTTT
many | TRBJ2-7 | - | TRBV6-2/TRBV6-3 | CASSYSSGQYF | TGTGCCAGCAGTTACTCGAGCGGGCAGTACTTC
many | TRBJ1-5 | TRBD1 | TRBV27 | CASRTSGGNNQPQHF | TGTGCCAGCAGGACTTCAGGGGGCAATAATCAGCCCCAGCATTTT
many | TRBJ1-2 | TRBD1 | TRBV12-3/TRBV12-4 | CASSFAGGNYGYTF | TGTGCCAGCAGTTTTGCAGGGGGCAACTATGGCTACACCTTC
- | TRBJ2-2 | - | TRBV4-1 | CASSQDHSALSGELFF | TGCGCCAGCAGCCAAGATCATTCCGCCCTGTCCGGGGAGCTGTTTTTT
many | TRBJ2-5 | - | TRBV20-1 | CSARGRMGTQETQYF | TGCAGTGCTAGAGGGAGGATGGGGACTCAAGAGACCCAGTACTTC
many | TRBJ2-7 | - | TRBV20-1 | CSAGPGGGPYEQYF | TGCAGTGCAGGCCCCGGGGGAGGACCCTACGAGCAGTACTTC
- | TRBJ1-1 | - | TRBV12-3/TRBV12-4 | CASTVGGPTEAFF | TGTGCCAGCACCGTGGGTGGTCCCACTGAAGCTTTCTTT
many | TRBJ1-2 | - | TRBV28 | CASRPQVNYGYTF | TGTGCCAGCAGGCCCCAGGTGAACTATGGCTACACCTTC
many | TRBJ1-3 | TRBD1 | TRBV3-1 | CASSQGGGYRGTSSGNTIYF | TGTGCCAGCAGCCAAGGAGGCGGGTACAGGGGGACGAGCTCTGGAAACACCATATATTTT
- | TRBJ1-1 | - | TRBV20-1 | CSARQEYTEAFF | TGCAGTGCTAGACAGGAATACACTGAAGCTTTCTTT
many | TRBJ2-7 | - | TRBV18 | CASSADSYEQYF | TGTGCCAGCTCGGCTGACAGCTACGAGCAGTACTTC
few | TRBJ2-5 | TRBD2 | TRBV12-3/TRBV12-4 | CASRLSGMETQYF | TGTGCCAGCAGACTTAGCGGGATGGAGACCCAGTACTTC
- | TRBJ1-1 | TRBD1 | TRBV6-1 | CASREFPGQGANTEAFF | TGTGCCAGCAGAGAGTTTCCGGGACAGGGGGCGAACACTGAAGCTTTCTTT
few | TRBJ2-5 | TRBD2 | TRBV11-3 | CASSLGASGTKETQYF | TGTGCCAGCAGCTTAGGAGCTAGCGGGACTAAAGAGACCCAGTACTTC
many | TRBJ1-5 | - | TRBV2 | CASSAPQYSNQPQHF | TGTGCCAGCAGTGCACCACAGTATAGCAATCAGCCCCAGCATTTT
many | TRBJ2-7 | TRBD2 | TRBV11-2 | CASSLDIPGEGYEQYF | TGTGCCAGCAGCCTAGATATCCCGGGGGAGGGATACGAGCAGTACTTC
- | TRBJ1-2 | - | TRBV6-5 | CASSLDKDYGCTF | TGTGCCAGCAGTCTCGACAAAGACTATGGCTGCACCTTC
- | TRBJ1-1 | - | TRBV2 | CASSPQSGGNTEAFF | TGTGCCAGCAGTCCGCAATCGGGTGGGAACACTGAAGCTTTCTTT
- | TRBJ1-2 | - | TRBV7-2 | CASSFLGFDYGYTF | TGTGCCAGCAGCTTTCTCGGGTTTGACTATGGCTACACCTTC